Listed here are 5 T cell receptor beta chains from one sample, sequenced in a study of blood T cell repertoires in COVID-19. Repertoires were generated with immunoSEQ multiplex PCR, while TCRdb's copy carries only in-frame clones and drops some. Here the sample spans some 130,000 clones, about 88% being singletons. What was sequenced was peripheral blood. All receptors come from a woman older than 75 with acute or convalescent COVID-19.

This chain joins TRBV5-6 and TRBJ1-6; D is unresolved. This CDR3 contains 18 residues. Trimming shortened V by 4 bases and J by 5 bases, and 22 bases separated the two germline ends. Per germline, CDR1 SGHDT and CDR2 YYEEEE. CDR3 sequence: CASSGGRLTQHNNSPLHF. DNA of the CDR3: TGTGCCAGCAGCGGTGGGAGATTGACACAGCATAATAATTCACCCCTCCACTTT.

This clone has just a few counts. The chain combines TRBV7-2 with TRBJ2-1; TRBD2 agrees at 9 bases. Trimming removed 5 bases from V and 4 bases from J; junction bases left unmatched: 6. The length of the CDR3 is 15 residues. Germline CDR1 and CDR2: SGHTA and FQGNSA. CDR3 region: CASSPGLAPYNEQFF. The CDR3 region has the DNA TGTGCCAGCAGCCCCGGACTAGCGCCTTACAATGAGCAGTTCTTC.

The rearrangement joins TRBV27 to TRBJ1-1, with 8 bases matching TRBD1. This CDR3 has 15 residues. Losses at the gene ends were 5 bases for V and 3 bases for J; bases not matched to a gene: 8. Germline assignment: CDR1 MNHEY and CDR2 SMNVEV (reference sequence). Here the CDR3 reads CASSTRQGADTEAFF. The CDR3 coding sequence is TGTGCCAGCAGTACCCGCCAGGGGGCTGACACTGAAGCTTTCTTT.

The V call is TRBV5-1, the J call TRBJ1-3, with 8 positions matching TRBD1. There are 14 residues in the CDR3. After removal of 5 bases from V and 3 bases from J, the junction contained 4 bases not matched to a gene. Germline CDR1 reads SGHRS; CDR2 reads YFSETQ. CDR3 sequence reads: CASRRGQDGNTIYF. The CDR3 DNA sequence: TGCGCCAGCAGGAGGGGACAGGATGGAAACACCATATATTTT.

This chain links TRBV3-1 (or the pseudogene TRBV3-2) with TRBJ1-1; 7 bases are a match to TRBD1. The CDR3 consists of 19 residues. Germline CDR1 is LGHDT and CDR2 is YNNKEL (reference sequence). V shed 4 bases and J 1 base; nucleotides not matched to a gene: 18. The DNA for the CDR3 is TGTGCCAGCAGCCGAGGCCGGTTGGGACAGACATACCAGAACACTGAAGCTTTCTTT. Amino acid sequence: CASSRGRLGQTYQNTEAFF.